This is a list of T cell receptor beta chains from one sample in a study of T cell responses to AZD1222 COVID-19 vaccine. Using immunoSEQ multiplex PCR, the repertoire was profiled, and TCRdb retains in-frame clones only, with some absent. This sample has fewer than 55,000 clones, with more than 65% found just once. Material: peripheral blood, obtained on day 0 of MenACWY control vaccination. These receptors were taken from an adult in good health. Each CDR3 is given with its conserved first and last residue.

j_call: TRBJ1-5
v_call: TRBV19
cdr3_aa: CASSSPRGFGSNQPQHF

j_call: TRBJ2-6
v_call: TRBV14
cdr3_aa: CASSRTTGKSGANVLTF

j_call: TRBJ1-5
v_call: TRBV27
cdr3_aa: CASSTGGDRVNQPQHF

j_call: TRBJ1-2
v_call: TRBV27
cdr3_aa: CASSVGGYGYTF

j_call: TRBJ1-1
v_call: TRBV12-3/TRBV12-4
cdr3_aa: CASSLGNTEAFF

j_call: TRBJ2-5
v_call: TRBV5-1
cdr3_aa: CASSLAGETQYF

j_call: TRBJ2-5
v_call: TRBV15
cdr3_aa: CATSRTGTLGGETQYF

j_call: TRBJ2-5
v_call: TRBV5-8
cdr3_aa: CASSLTGPRETQYF

j_call: TRBJ1-1
v_call: TRBV7-2
cdr3_aa: CASSPWRRMNTEAFF

j_call: TRBJ1-5
v_call: TRBV4-1
cdr3_aa: CASSQDHDQPQHF

j_call: TRBJ2-5
v_call: TRBV5-6
cdr3_aa: CASSSNRRGETQYF

j_call: TRBJ2-6
v_call: TRBV5-6
cdr3_aa: CASSLGELRHSGANVLTF

j_call: TRBJ1-1
v_call: TRBV10-1
cdr3_aa: CASRPRQGHTEAFF

j_call: TRBJ2-1
v_call: TRBV15
cdr3_aa: CATSRAAGRRFDEQFF

j_call: TRBJ2-7
v_call: TRBV28
cdr3_aa: CASGADRGITGEQYF

j_call: TRBJ1-2
v_call: TRBV30
cdr3_aa: CAWRRGGGYTF

j_call: TRBJ1-1
v_call: TRBV19
cdr3_aa: CASSIAAAMNTEAFF

j_call: TRBJ1-1
v_call: TRBV3-1/TRBV3-2
cdr3_aa: CASSPLRGGTEAFF

j_call: TRBJ2-2
v_call: TRBV24-1
cdr3_aa: CATSDLGELFF

j_call: TRBJ1-1
v_call: TRBV19
cdr3_aa: CASSIDGMNTEAFF

j_call: TRBJ2-1
v_call: TRBV19
cdr3_aa: CASSIQTGGAVKEQFF

j_call: TRBJ2-1
v_call: TRBV5-1
cdr3_aa: CASSQDSQQFF

j_call: TRBJ1-1
v_call: TRBV7-9
cdr3_aa: CASSLGQSNTEAFF

j_call: TRBJ1-1
v_call: TRBV7-9
cdr3_aa: CASSPGHPNTEAFF

j_call: TRBJ1-6
v_call: TRBV15
cdr3_aa: CATARRGNSPLHF

j_call: TRBJ2-5
v_call: TRBV21-1
cdr3_aa: CASSKVARALAGLQETQYF

j_call: TRBJ2-7
v_call: TRBV5-1
cdr3_aa: CASGAGTSILGGKYEQYF

j_call: TRBJ1-1
v_call: TRBV3-1/TRBV3-2
cdr3_aa: CASSQGSNTEAFF

j_call: TRBJ1-6
v_call: TRBV4-1
cdr3_aa: CASSQDRSSYNSPLHF